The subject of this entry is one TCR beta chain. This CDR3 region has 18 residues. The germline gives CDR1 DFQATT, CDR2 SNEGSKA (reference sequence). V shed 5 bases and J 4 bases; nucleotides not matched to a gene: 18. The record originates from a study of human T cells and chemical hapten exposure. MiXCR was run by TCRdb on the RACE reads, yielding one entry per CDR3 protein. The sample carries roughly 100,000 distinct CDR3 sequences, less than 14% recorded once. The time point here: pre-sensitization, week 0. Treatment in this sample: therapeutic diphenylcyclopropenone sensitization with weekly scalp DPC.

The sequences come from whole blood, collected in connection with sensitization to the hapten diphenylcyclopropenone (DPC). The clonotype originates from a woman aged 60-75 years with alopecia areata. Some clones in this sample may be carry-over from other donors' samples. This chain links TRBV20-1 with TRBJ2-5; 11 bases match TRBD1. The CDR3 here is CSAGPIRGQGAAGETQYF. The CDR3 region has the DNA TGCAGTGCTGGCCCCATTCGAGGACAGGGGGCCGCTGGAGAGACCCAGTACTTC.